Following are 32 T cell receptor beta chains from one sample sequenced in a study of blood T cell repertoires in COVID-19. Profiling relied on immunoSEQ multiplex PCR, and the TCRdb table lists in-frame clones only, not all of them. The sample has under 150,000 clones; approximately 86% are singletons. The sequencing input was PBMCs or T cells enriched from blood (not recorded which). The source of these receptors is a woman aged 45-65 years who had recovered from COVID-19.

V usage is TRBV3-1 (or the pseudogene TRBV3-2) and J usage is TRBJ2-5; TRBD2 matches at 12 bases. Per the germline V gene, CDR1 is LGHDT and CDR2 is YNNKEL (reference sequence). The CDR3 runs 16 residues. The junction had 7 bases not matched to a gene; V was cut back by 4 bases and J by 4 bases. CDR3 loop: CASSRALAGGRETQYF. In nucleotides, the CDR3 is TGTGCCAGCAGCCGGGCGCTAGCGGGGGGGCGAGAGACCCAGTACTTC.

This chain connects TRBV2 to TRBJ2-6, with 10 bases lining up with TRBD1. The CDR3 loop spans 17 amino acids. V was clipped by 7 bases and J by 0 bases; unmatched bases: 6. The V gene's germline CDR1 is SNHLY and CDR2 FYNNEI. DNA for the CDR3: TGTGCCAGCACCCGGGACAGGGGCTACTCTGGGGCCAACGTCCTGACTTTC. This translates into CASTRDRGYSGANVLTF.

V is TRBV10-3 and J is TRBJ2-2; D may be TRBD1 (6 bases). Looked up from germline, CDR1 is ENHRY and CDR2 is SYGVKD. Trimming removed 8 bases at V and 5 bases at J, with 12 bases between. CDR3 length: 13 amino acids. The CDR3 loop is CAIRAGVTGELFF. CDR3 nucleotide sequence: TGTGCCATCCGGGCAGGGGTAACCGGGGAGCTGTTTTTT.

This clone was seen just once. The rearrangement joins TRBV12-5 to TRBJ2-7; D perhaps matches TRBD2 (6 bases). The CDR3 loop spans 13 amino acids. Germline CDR1 and CDR2: LGHNT and FRNRAP. V shed 6 bases and J shed 2 bases, with 11 bases lying between them. CDR3 coding DNA: TGTGCTAGTGGCGGAGGGTTAACCTACGAGCAGTACTTC. The encoded protein is CASGGGLTYEQYF.

The CDR3 loop reads CASTVGVGPDTQYF. The CDR3 DNA follows: TGCGCCAGCACGGTAGGCGTGGGCCCAGATACGCAGTATTTT. The chain couples TRBV4-1 to TRBJ2-3; D remains unclear. Germline CDR1 and CDR2: MGHRA and YSYEKL. CDR3 length equals 14 residues. V lost 7 bases and J lost 4, with 15 bases in between.

V is TRBV11-2 and J is TRBJ1-1, with D possibly being TRBD1 (6 bases). V dropped 4 bases and J dropped 0 bases, with 9 bases sitting between them. Germline-derived CDR1 and CDR2 are SGHAT and FQNNGV. The CDR3 totals 14 residues. In DNA form, the CDR3 reads TGTGCCAGCAGCTCGGACAGCATGAACACTGAAGCTTTCTTT. Protein: CASSSDSMNTEAFF. Filled out from reference TRBV11-2 and TRBJ1-1, the complete variable domain reads EAGVAQSPRYKIIEKRQSVAFWCNPISGHATLYWYQQILGQGPKLLIQFQNNGVVDDSQLPKDRFSAERLKGVDSTLKIQPAKLEDSAVYLCASSSDSMNTEAFFGQGTRLTVV.

This clone was recorded a few times. The chain links TRBV27 to TRBJ1-6, with 7 bases aligning to TRBD1. The germline gives CDR1 MNHEY, CDR2 SMNVEV (reference sequence). Unmatched junction bases numbered 8, after V lost 2 bases and J lost 7 bases. This CDR3 spans 16 amino acids. The CDR3 here is CASSLTPTGRNSPLHF. In DNA form, the CDR3 reads TGTGCCAGCAGTTTAACCCCGACAGGGAGAAATTCACCCCTCCACTTT.

The chain has TRBV9 and TRBJ1-1, with TRBD1 matching 9 bases. The CDR3 length is 17 residues. Trimming cost V 3 bases and J 4 bases; bases outside gene matches: 13. The germline V gene encodes CDR1 SGDLS and CDR2 YYNGEE. CDR3 sequence reads: CASSADWTGARGTEAFF. The CDR3 region has the DNA TGTGCCAGCAGCGCAGACTGGACAGGGGCTAGGGGCACTGAAGCTTTCTTT.

This clone was detected only once. The chain combines TRBV30 with TRBJ1-5; 7 nucleotides agree with TRBD1. The CDR3 is 14 residues long. After removal of 4 bases from V and 4 bases from J, the junction contained 7 bases not matched to a gene. Germline CDR1 is GTSNPN and CDR2 is SVGIG (reference sequence). The CDR3: CAWTSGRGNQPQHF. CDR3 bases: TGTGCCTGGACGAGCGGCAGGGGGAATCAGCCCCAGCATTTT.

This clone was picked up one time. The J gene is TRBJ2-3, the V gene TRBV5-6; no clear D gene. There are 12 residues in the CDR3. Germline lookup yields CDR1 SGHDT and CDR2 YYEEEE. V lost 3 bases to trimming and J lost 1 base, with 3 bases between them. The CDR3 nucleotides read TGTGCCAGCAGCTCCGGCACAGATACGCAGTATTTT. It is translated as CASSSGTDTQYF.

The DNA for the CDR3 is TGTGCCAGCGGATCAAGCCTAGGCTATGGCTACACCTTC. Protein sequence: CASGSSLGYGYTF. This chain uses TRBV12-3 or TRBV12-4 with TRBJ1-2, with D unresolved. The germline V and J ends were trimmed by 8 bases and 4 bases, with 14 bases remaining between them. This CDR3 comprises 13 residues.

This rearrangement joins TRBV27 to TRBJ1-6; 10 nucleotides agree with TRBD1. Per germline, CDR1 MNHEY and CDR2 SMNVEV (reference sequence). This CDR3 comprises 16 residues. V gave up 2 bases and J gave up 8 bases; unmatched junction bases: 6. CDR3: CASSLTGTGAYSPLHF. The CDR3 DNA reads as TGTGCCAGCAGTTTAACCGGGACAGGGGCATATTCACCCCTCCACTTT.

The DNA for the CDR3 is TGTGCCAGCAGTGTAACCGGACTAGCGGGGGCGAACACCGGGGAGCTGTTTTTT. Translating it yields CASSVTGLAGANTGELFF. The chain uses TRBV6-1 and TRBJ2-2; 13 nucleotides align to TRBD2. The CDR3 is made up of 18 amino acids. The V and J ends lost 4 bases and 0 bases, in that order; junction bases with no gene match: 5. Per germline, CDR1 MNHNS and CDR2 SASEGT.

In DNA form, the CDR3 reads TGTGCCAGCAGTGATCGATCGGGACTAGCTTCGGAGACCCAGTACTTC. This sequence encodes CASSDRSGLASETQYF. V is TRBV2 and J is TRBJ2-5; 9 bases fit TRBD2. This CDR3 region has 16 residues. CDR1 SNHLY and CDR2 FYNNEI come from the germline V gene. Germline trimming cut 3 bases from V and 5 bases from J; bases unmatched to any gene: 10.

This clone was observed a single time. The V gene is TRBV11-3, the J gene TRBJ2-3; D is perhaps TRBD2 (6 bases). V gave up 5 bases and J gave up 1 base, with 19 bases separating them. This CDR3 comprises 17 residues. Germline CDR1 and CDR2: SGHNT and YENEEA. CDR3 sequence: CASSPRRGERGTDTQYF. The CDR3 bases are TGTGCCAGCAGCCCCCGGAGGGGCGAGCGGGGCACAGATACGCAGTATTTT.

This chain links TRBV11-3 with TRBJ2-5; 7 bases map to TRBD2. The CDR3 has 15 residues. J lost 3 bases, V lost 1 base, and 5 bases had no gene match. From germline, CDR1 is SGHNT and CDR2 YENEEA. The CDR3 sequence: CASSLGRLAEETQYF. CDR3 sequence (DNA): TGTGCCAGCAGCTTAGGTAGACTAGCAGAAGAGACCCAGTACTTC.

V is TRBV5-1 and J is TRBJ1-5; maybe TRBD1 (6 bases). Germline loops: CDR1 SGHRS, CDR2 YFSETQ. V lost 3 bases to trimming and J lost 4 bases, with 8 bases between them. There are 13 residues in the CDR3. CDR3: CASSSTGNQPQHF. DNA for the CDR3: TGCGCCAGCAGCTCGACAGGAAATCAGCCCCAGCATTTT.

The chain recombines TRBV27 with TRBJ1-1; D not resolved. Trimming removed 0 bases from V and 7 bases from J, with 9 bases in between. The CDR3 has 13 residues. The germline V gene has CDR1 MNHEY and CDR2 SMNVEV (reference sequence). CDR3 protein: CASSLSMAVEAFF. The CDR3 region has the DNA TGTGCCAGCAGTTTATCGATGGCAGTTGAAGCTTTCTTT.

V is TRBV30 and J is TRBJ2-5; 14 nucleotides agree with TRBD2. The CDR3 has 17 amino acids. Germline CDR1 reads GTSNPN; CDR2 reads SVGIG (reference sequence). V shed 5 bases, J shed 5 bases, and the junction held 13 bases outside the gene matches. The CDR3 sequence: CAWVPGRLAGGPETQYF. The CDR3 DNA reads as TGTGCCTGGGTCCCCGGAAGACTAGCGGGGGGGCCGGAGACCCAGTACTTC. The variable domain in full, with the rest retrieved from reference TRBV30 and TRBJ2-5, is SQTIHQWPATLVQPVGSPLSLECTVEGTSNPNLYWYRQAAGRGLQLLFYSVGIGQISSEVPQNLSASRPQDRQFILSSKKLLLSDSGFYLCAWVPGRLAGGPETQYFGPGTRLLVL.

The V call is TRBV6-5, the J call TRBJ1-5; possible D gene TRBD1, 5 bases. V was cut by 0 bases and J by 5 bases, with 14 bases left in between. The CDR3 extends over 16 amino acids. Looked up from germline, CDR1 is MNHEY and CDR2 is SVGAGI. The CDR3 reads CASSYSMWGGDQPQHF. CDR3 nucleotides: TGTGCCAGCAGTTACTCGATGTGGGGGGGAGATCAGCCCCAGCATTTT.

The chain combines TRBV2 with TRBJ2-3; tentatively, D is TRBD2 (6 bases). Germline loops: CDR1 SNHLY, CDR2 FYNNEI. Trimming removed 8 bases at V and 6 bases at J, with 12 bases between. The CDR3 runs 12 residues. The CDR3 reads CASAGEVDTQYF. The CDR3 DNA reads TGTGCCAGCGCCGGGGAGGTGGATACGCAGTATTTT.

In this sample, this clone turned up many times. CDR3 DNA: TGTGCCAGCAGTCGCCACAGGGGGAGCAATCAGCCCCAGCATTTT. Translating it yields CASSRHRGSNQPQHF. The chain employs TRBV6-5 and TRBJ1-5, with 8 bases matching TRBD1. Germline CDR1 is MNHEY and CDR2 is SVGAGI. V trimming: 5 bases; J trimming: 1 base; junction bases outside the gene matches: 4. There are 15 residues in the CDR3.

The rearrangement joins TRBV18 to TRBJ1-2; 8 bases map to TRBD1. Germline-derived CDR1 and CDR2 are KGHSH and LQKENI. This CDR3 comprises 16 residues. V dropped 0 bases and J dropped 5; count of bases not matched to a gene: 8. The CDR3 bases are TGTGCCAGCTCACCACCGGTATGGACAGGGCGATATGGCTACACCTTC. It specifies CASSPPVWTGRYGYTF.

The chain uses TRBV10-2 and TRBJ1-1; D is unresolved. This CDR3 is built from 16 residues. Trimming cost V 6 bases and J 1 base, with 18 bases left between them. Germline V CDR1 and CDR2: WSHSY, SAAADI. CDR3 coding DNA: TGCGCCAGCAGCGAAGCCCGGGGTGTAGGGAACACTGAAGCTTTCTTT. This translates into CASSEARGVGNTEAFF.

The rearrangement uses TRBV9 and TRBJ2-1; 11 bases agree with TRBD2. Germline CDR1 and CDR2: SGDLS and YYNGEE. CDR3 size: 15 residues. V was clipped by 4 bases and J by 2 bases; unmatched bases: 2. The CDR3 DNA reads as TGTGCCAGCAGCTTTAGCGGGGGGGCCTACAATGAGCAGTTCTTC. Translated, it gives CASSFSGGAYNEQFF.

The chain is built from TRBV5-1 and TRBJ1-2; weak D call: TRBD1 (6 bases). V was clipped by 1 base and J by 5 bases, with 9 bases between them. Germline CDR1 is SGHRS and CDR2 is YFSETQ. The CDR3 length is 13 residues. CDR3 residues: CASSLTGLYGYTF. DNA of the CDR3: TGCGCCAGCAGCTTGACAGGGTTGTATGGCTACACCTTC.

This clone was seen just once. The chain combines TRBV14 with TRBJ2-5; maybe TRBD1 (7 bases). V was pared by 3 bases and J by 5 bases, with 16 bases between. The CDR3 is 15 residues long. Germline CDR1 is SGHDN and CDR2 is FVKESK. This chain's CDR3 is CASSHQGGSGETQYF. The CDR3 DNA sequence: TGTGCCAGCAGCCATCAGGGGGGCTCCGGGGAGACCCAGTACTTC.

The rearrangement uses TRBV4-3 and TRBJ1-4; D may be TRBD1 (6 bases). The CDR3 extends over 14 amino acids. Germline lookup yields CDR1 LGHNA and CDR2 YSLEER. V was clipped by 1 base and J by 7 bases, with 10 bases between them. The CDR3 spells CASSQGQGFEKLFF. The CDR3 DNA reads TGCGCCAGCAGCCAAGGGCAGGGGTTTGAAAAACTGTTTTTT.

This rearrangement joins TRBV3-1 (or the pseudogene TRBV3-2) to TRBJ2-5, with 13 positions matching TRBD2. Germline V CDR1 and CDR2: LGHDT, YNNKEL (reference sequence). CDR3 length: 16 amino acids. J gave up 1 base and V 4 bases, and 3 bases lay outside the gene matches. The CDR3 loop reads CASSLRTSGGQETQYF. CDR3 DNA sequence: TGTGCCAGCAGCCTTCGGACTAGCGGGGGCCAAGAGACCCAGTACTTC.

The V call is TRBV6-2 or TRBV6-3, the J call TRBJ1-1; the match to TRBD1 covers 8 bases. The germline V gene has CDR1 MNHEY and CDR2 SVGEGT. The CDR3 spans 17 residues. V lost 0 bases, J lost 3 bases, and 9 bases stayed unmatched. The CDR3 DNA is TGTGCCAGCAGTTACTCGAGGCAGGGGGCAAGAGACACTGAAGCTTTCTTT. It encodes CASSYSRQGARDTEAFF.

The V call is TRBV9, the J call TRBJ2-5; 7 bases match TRBD1. The CDR3 covers 16 residues. V lost 4 bases, J lost 0 bases, and 9 bases stayed unmatched. The V gene's germline CDR1 is SGDLS and CDR2 YYNGEE. In DNA, the CDR3 is TGTGCCAGCAGCCTGGAAGACAGGGTATACCAAGAGACCCAGTACTTC. Translating it yields CASSLEDRVYQETQYF.

The chain employs TRBV5-6 and TRBJ2-1; D is possibly TRBD2 (6 bases). CDR1 and CDR2 from the germline V gene are SGHDT and YYEEEE. The CDR3 sequence is 16 residues long. V lost 0 bases, J lost 0 bases, and 10 bases lay in between. The CDR3: CASSLGAGSSYNEQFF. DNA of the CDR3: TGTGCCAGCAGCTTGGGGGCGGGGAGCTCCTACAATGAGCAGTTCTTC. The full variable domain, its missing parts supplied by reference TRBV5-6 and TRBJ2-1, is DAGVTQSPTHLIKTRGQQVTLRCSPKSGHDTVSWYQQALGQGPQFIFQYYEEEERQRGNFPDRFSGHQFPNYSSELNVNALLLGDSALYLCASSLGAGSSYNEQFFGPGTRLTVL.